This entry lists 21 T cell receptor beta chains sequenced from one sample in a study of cytomegalovirus exposure and HLA in healthy donors. The PCR made use of 60 Vbeta and 13 Jbeta primers. The assay was immunoSEQ multiplex PCR, and TCRdb's table has in-frame clones only and misses some. Of more than 85,000 clones in the sample, roughly three quarters were seen once. The source material was PBMCs. The receptors shown here come from a female donor in good health and CMV-seronegative.

The chain combines TRBV2 with TRBJ1-2; 9 positions agree with TRBD1. Trimming took 6 bases from V and 1 from J; bases not matched to a gene: 9. The CDR3 length is 16 residues. The germline V gene encodes CDR1 SNHLY and CDR2 FYNNEI. CDR3 loop: CASRPGQGVGNYGYTF. In nucleotides, the CDR3 is TGTGCCAGCAGGCCGGGACAGGGCGTTGGTAACTATGGCTACACCTTC.

V usage is TRBV7-2 and J usage is TRBJ2-5, with 7 bases fitting TRBD1. The DNA end is a closer match to TRBJ2-7, so the J assignment may be wrong. Germline CDR1 SGHTA, CDR2 FQGNSA. The CDR3 is 14 residues long. The CDR3 bases are TGTGCCAGCAGCTTATCGGGACAGAACTACGAGCAGTACTTC. It translates to CASSLSGQNYEQYF.

V and J are TRBV30 and TRBJ1-1; 7 bases agree with TRBD1. CDR1 and CDR2 from the germline V gene are GTSNPN and SVGIG (reference sequence). The CDR3 totals 13 residues. The ends lost 1 base at V and 3 bases at J; junction bases unmatched: 2. CDR3 sequence: CAWSADRDTEAFF. The CDR3 bases are TGTGCCTGGAGTGCCGACAGGGACACTGAAGCTTTCTTT.

This chain uses TRBV6-4 with TRBJ1-1, with D perhaps matching TRBD1 (6 bases). This CDR3 contains 15 residues. Trimming left V 6 bases short and J 4 bases short, with 18 bases between. Germline CDR1 MRHNA, CDR2 SNTAGT. In nucleotides, the CDR3 is TGTGCCAGCAGGCGTTATGGGGGGGCTGGCACTGAAGCTTTCTTT. Amino acid sequence: CASRRYGGAGTEAFF.

The chain uses TRBV27 and TRBJ1-4; 7 nucleotides align to TRBD1. Germline V gene lookup returns CDR1 MNHEY and CDR2 SMNVEV (reference sequence). The CDR3 has 15 amino acids. The junction had 8 bases not matched to a gene; V was cut back by 5 bases and J by 5 bases. CDR3 loop: CASSMTGSGNEKLFF. In DNA form, the CDR3 reads TGTGCCAGCAGTATGACAGGGTCAGGGAATGAAAAACTGTTTTTT.

This clone has a handful of counts. The genes are TRBV2 and TRBJ1-1; the match to TRBD1 covers 7 bases. The ends lost 4 bases at V and 8 bases at J; junction bases unmatched: 7. The CDR3 contains 13 residues. The V gene's germline CDR1 is SNHLY and CDR2 FYNNEI. The CDR3 region has the DNA TGTGCCAGCAGTGGGGGGACAGTGTACGAAGCTTTCTTT. Translating it yields CASSGGTVYEAFF.

The genes are TRBV6-5 and TRBJ1-3; TRBD1 aligns across 7 bases. Germline CDR1 and CDR2: MNHEY and SVGAGI. The CDR3 sequence is 16 residues long. J gave up 2 bases and V 0 bases, and 4 bases lay outside the gene matches. The CDR3 sequence: CASSYSRTGAGNTIYF. The CDR3 bases are TGTGCCAGCAGTTACTCGAGAACAGGGGCTGGAAACACCATATATTTT.

The chain uses TRBV6-1 and TRBJ2-1; TRBD1 agrees at 9 bases. After removal of 6 bases from V and 4 bases from J, the junction contained 7 bases not matched to a gene. The CDR3 sequence is 15 residues long. CDR1 is MNHNS and CDR2 is SASEGT in the germline V gene. The chain's CDR3 is CASRRGQGAYNEQFF. CDR3 bases: TGTGCCAGCAGGAGGGGACAGGGCGCGTACAATGAGCAGTTCTTC.

V and J are TRBV19 and TRBJ1-1; TRBD1 aligns across 7 bases. This CDR3 spans 16 amino acids. The trim removed 7 bases at V and 2 bases at J, leaving 13 bases unmatched. Germline CDR1 LNHDA, CDR2 SQIVND (reference sequence). The CDR3 here is CASIPGGQHFNTEAFF. Here the CDR3 DNA reads TGTGCCAGTATCCCCGGGGGACAGCACTTTAACACTGAAGCTTTCTTT.

V is TRBV15 and J is TRBJ1-1, with D possibly matching TRBD1 (6 bases). Germline V CDR1 and CDR2: LNHNV, YYDKDF (reference sequence). V was cut by 1 base and J by 5 bases, with 11 bases left in between. The CDR3 is 14 residues long. DNA for the CDR3: TGTGCCACCAGCAGAGGGCAGGGGAATACTGAAGCTTTCTTT. Encoded protein: CATSRGQGNTEAFF.

The rearrangement uses TRBV18 and TRBJ2-3; 13 nucleotides line up with TRBD2. J gave up 3 bases and V 3 bases, and 0 bases lay outside the gene matches. The CDR3 runs 15 residues. CDR1 and CDR2 from the germline V gene are KGHSH and LQKENI. The CDR3 region is CASSPGLAGTDTQYF. The CDR3 DNA follows: TGTGCCAGCTCACCGGGACTAGCGGGGACAGATACGCAGTATTTT. The full variable domain, in which reference TRBV18 and TRBJ2-3 provide the parts outside the CDR3, is NAGVMQNPRHLVRRRGQEARLRCSPMKGHSHVYWYRQLPEEGLKFMVYLQKENIIDESGMPKERFSAEFPKEGPSILRIQQVVRGDSAAYFCASSPGLAGTDTQYFGPGTRLTVL.

The chain has TRBV13 and TRBJ1-4; tentatively, D is TRBD1 (6 bases). With 4 bases removed from V and 3 bases from J, the gap between germline ends came to 12 bases. Germline assignment: CDR1 PRHDT and CDR2 FYEKMQ (reference sequence). The length of the CDR3 is 15 residues. The CDR3 spells CASSSAGVANEKLFF. The CDR3 DNA reads as TGTGCCAGCAGCTCCGCAGGGGTCGCTAATGAAAAACTGTTTTTT.

The V and J genes are TRBV2 and TRBJ1-1; no definite D call. This CDR3 has 13 residues. Trimming pared 4 bases from V and 7 bases from J, leaving 13 bases between. CDR1 SNHLY and CDR2 FYNNEI come from the germline V gene. CDR3 in amino acids: CASSAMRGFEAFF. CDR3 DNA sequence: TGTGCCAGCAGTGCAATGCGGGGATTTGAAGCTTTCTTT.

The rearrangement uses TRBV11-2 and TRBJ2-1, with TRBD2 identical over 9 bases. This CDR3 contains 15 residues. Germline CDR1 reads SGHAT; CDR2 reads FQNNGV. Trimming at V came to 5 bases and at J to 2 bases, leaving 4 bases not matched to a gene. CDR3 DNA sequence: TGTGCCAGCAGCCAAAGACTAGCGGCCTACAATGAGCAGTTCTTC. The encoded protein is CASSQRLAAYNEQFF.

The V and J genes are TRBV28 and TRBJ1-2, with TRBD1 as a possible D gene (5 bases). CDR3 length equals 13 residues. Germline V gene sequence: CDR1 MDHEN, CDR2 SYDVKM. Trimming stripped 2 bases from V and 6 bases from J, with 10 bases between. CDR3 coding DNA: TGTGCCAGCAGTTTAGACAGACTTGATGGCTACACCTTC. The encoded protein is CASSLDRLDGYTF.

The J gene is TRBJ1-3, the V gene TRBV19, with TRBD1 identical over 8 bases. The CDR3 totals 15 residues. V dropped 8 bases and J dropped 0; count of bases not matched to a gene: 6. Germline V gene sequence: CDR1 LNHDA, CDR2 SQIVND (reference sequence). CDR3 sequence (DNA): TGTGCCAGTGACCGAGGGACAGGCTCTGGAAACACCATATATTTT. This sequence encodes CASDRGTGSGNTIYF. The full variable domain, its missing parts supplied by reference TRBV19 and TRBJ1-3, is DGGITQSPKYLFRKEGQNVTLSCEQNLNHDAMYWYRQDPGQGLRLIYYSQIVNDFQKGDIAEGYSVSREKKESFPLTVTSAQKNPTAFYLCASDRGTGSGNTIYFGEGSWLTVV.

J is TRBJ2-1 and V is TRBV6-6; 8 nucleotides align to TRBD1. Germline assignment: CDR1 MNHNY and CDR2 SVGAGI (reference sequence). The CDR3 is made up of 15 amino acids. The trim removed 4 bases at V and 11 bases at J, leaving 13 bases unmatched. This chain's CDR3 is CASSSPDRDGLQQFF. The CDR3 DNA is TGTGCCAGCAGTTCCCCGGACAGGGACGGTTTGCAGCAGTTCTTC.

The chain uses TRBV6-6 and TRBJ2-7; no clear D gene. The V end was cut by 2 bases, the J end by 7 bases, with 9 bases between. The CDR3 sequence is 12 residues long. Per the germline V gene, CDR1 is MNHNY and CDR2 is SVGAGI (reference sequence). The CDR3 region has the DNA TGTGCCAGCAGTTACCCCGGTGAAGAGCAGTACTTC. Protein product: CASSYPGEEQYF.

The rearrangement uses TRBV14 and TRBJ2-1; 7 bases match TRBD2. In germline, CDR1 is SGHDN, CDR2 FVKESK. J lost 2 bases, V lost 1 base, and 2 bases had no gene match. This CDR3 spans 15 amino acids. CDR3 bases: TGTGCCAGCAGCCAAGGCCTAGCGGCCTACAATGAGCAGTTCTTC. Translating it yields CASSQGLAAYNEQFF.

This chain connects TRBV5-1 to TRBJ2-5, with D perhaps matching TRBD1 (6 bases). Germline V gives CDR1 SGHRS, CDR2 YFSETQ. V lost 4 bases to trimming and J lost 1 base, with 8 bases between them. This CDR3 region has 13 residues. As DNA, the CDR3 is TGCGCCAGCAGCGGGGGCGTCCAAGAGACCCAGTACTTC. The encoded protein is CASSGGVQETQYF.

The rearrangement uses TRBV5-4 and TRBJ2-3; tentative D call: TRBD2 (5 bases). The CDR3 extends over 17 amino acids. V lost 0 bases to trimming and J lost 3 bases, with 17 bases between them. Germline CDR1 reads SGHNT; CDR2 reads YYREEE (reference sequence). DNA of the CDR3: TGTGCCAGCAGCTTGGGAATTGGTGCTTGGAGGACAGATACGCAGTATTTT. This sequence encodes CASSLGIGAWRTDTQYF.